Listed below are T cell receptor beta chains from one sample, sequenced in a study of Graves' ophthalmopathy and Graves' hyperthyroidism. TCRdb used MiXCR to reprocess the multiplex PCR reads, holding one entry per CDR3 protein. Of about 480,000 distinct CDR3 sequences detected, over 13% appear once; the ten largest clones hold 9.5% to 10%. What was sequenced was blood. These receptors were collected from a woman aged 30 to 39 with Graves' ophthalmopathy. CDR3s include the opening cysteine and the closing phenylalanine or tryptophan. The D gene is left open where the match is weak. The size of a clone is reported for some rows only, either as once, few or many, or as a class for expanded clones.

TRBJ2-7 TRBV6-5 many NA CASSSRGKGVDYEQYF TGTGCCAGCAGTTCCCGCGGTAAGGGGGTAGATTACGAGCAGTACTTC
TRBJ1-6 TRBV3-1 many NA CASSQGAGRNSPLHF TGTGCCAGCAGCCAAGGGGCAGGGAGAAATTCACCCCTCCACTTT
TRBJ2-5 TRBV20-1 many TRBD2 CGAAGTSGRGVQETQYF TGCGGTGCCGCGGGGACTAGCGGGAGGGGGGTCCAAGAGACCCAGTACTTC
TRBJ2-7 TRBV11-2 many TRBD1 CASSLLTGSEQYF TGTGCCAGCAGTTTACTGACAGGGTCCGAGCAGTACTTC
TRBJ2-7 TRBV12-3/TRBV12-4 many NA CASSLTGVSYEQYF TGTGCCAGCAGTTTAACGGGTGTCTCCTACGAGCAGTACTTC
TRBJ1-5 TRBV7-2 many TRBD1 CASSFRTGGVEPQHF TGTGCCAGCAGCTTTAGGACAGGGGGCGTTGAGCCCCAGCATTTT
TRBJ1-2 TRBV7-9 NA NA CASSKTGDGGYTF TGTGCCAGCAGCAAGACAGGAGATGGAGGCTACACCTTC
TRBJ2-3 TRBV24-1 NA TRBD1 CATSDLRGTESRTDTQYF TGTGCCACCAGTGATTTAAGGGGGACAGAAAGTCGGACAGATACGCAGTATTTT
TRBJ2-5 TRBV7-8 many NA CASSLRMRLVQETQYF TGTGCCAGCAGCTTACGGATGAGACTCGTACAAGAGACCCAGTACTTC
TRBJ2-7 TRBV27 many TRBD1 CASSSGTGESYEQYF TGTGCCAGCAGTTCAGGGACAGGGGAATCCTACGAGCAGTACTTC
TRBJ1-2 TRBV6-5 few NA CASSYSEVNYGYTF TGTGCCAGCAGTTACTCCGAAGTTAACTATGGCTACACCTTC
TRBJ2-7 TRBV5-1 many NA CASSFRDSAYEQYF TGCGCCAGCAGCTTCCGGGACTCGGCCTACGAGCAGTACTTC
TRBJ1-2 TRBV20-1 many NA CSASENLANYGYTF TGCAGTGCCTCTGAGAACTTAGCTAACTATGGCTACACCTTC
TRBJ2-7 TRBV7-9 many NA CASSPARAVAYEQYF TGTGCCAGCAGCCCAGCTCGAGCGGTGGCCTACGAGCAGTACTTC
TRBJ1-6 TRBV6-1 many NA CASSRSRAPDSPLHF TGTGCCAGCAGTAGATCCCGGGCTCCAGATTCACCCCTCCACTTT
TRBJ1-1 TRBV6-1 many NA CASSEAADEAFF TGTGCCAGCAGTGAAGCGGCGGATGAAGCTTTCTTT
TRBJ2-7 TRBV2 many TRBD1 CARGTVRYEQYF TGTGCCAGGGGGACAGTTCGCTACGAGCAGTACTTC
TRBJ1-5 TRBV6-1 many NA CASTRIGQPGPQHF TGTGCCAGCACACGCATTGGACAGCCAGGGCCCCAGCATTTT
TRBJ1-6 TRBV6-5 NA NA CASSYSFMSSPLHF TGTGCCAGCAGTTACTCTTTCATGAGTTCACCCCTCCACTTT
TRBJ1-1 TRBV28 many NA CASSSEPPEAFF TGTGCCAGCAGTTCTGAGCCTCCAGAAGCTTTCTTT
TRBJ1-2 TRBV5-1 many TRBD1 CASSRTGQAPVEGYTF TGCGCCAGCAGCCGCACCGGACAGGCCCCGGTGGAGGGCTACACCTTC
TRBJ1-2 TRBV4-1 NA NA CASSQDGPGHYGYTF TGCGCCAGCAGCCAAGATGGCCCAGGACACTATGGCTACACCTTC
TRBJ1-1 TRBV20-1 many TRBD1 CSAEGAVNTEAFF TGCAGTGCTGAGGGGGCGGTGAACACTGAAGCTTTCTTT
TRBJ2-2 TRBV29-1 many NA CSVEGEGPSPGELFF TGCAGCGTTGAAGGCGAGGGACCCTCCCCCGGGGAGCTGTTTTTT
TRBJ1-2 TRBV27 many TRBD1 CASSLDREEFGYTF TGTGCCAGCAGCCTGGACAGGGAGGAATTTGGCTACACCTTC
TRBJ1-2 TRBV4-1 NA NA CASSLLRTEVKGYTF TGCGCCAGCAGCCTTCTCCGGACAGAGGTCAAAGGCTACACCTTC
TRBJ2-5 TRBV29-1 many NA CSVSNSGSQETQYF TGCAGCGTTAGTAATTCCGGGTCACAAGAGACCCAGTACTTC
TRBJ1-1 TRBV28 many NA CASSSTRLTGWTEAFF TGTGCCAGCAGCTCAACTAGACTAACTGGATGGACTGAAGCTTTCTTT
TRBJ2-7 TRBV9 many TRBD1 CASSVGGTGIYEQYF TGTGCCAGCAGCGTAGGGGGGACAGGTATCTACGAGCAGTACTTC
TRBJ1-1 TRBV28 many NA CASSVKTEAFF TGTGCCAGCAGTGTGAAAACTGAAGCTTTCTTT